Each of the 2 T cell receptor beta chains below was sequenced from the same sample in a study of cytomegalovirus exposure and HLA in healthy donors. With 60 Vbeta and 13 Jbeta primers, the PCR was carried out. Sequencing was performed with immunoSEQ multiplex PCR; in TCRdb, only in-frame clones are kept and a portion is missing. Its table records approximately 110,000 clones. Sequencing was performed on PBMCs. The receptors shown here come from a man between 18 and 29 years old in good health and CMV-seronegative.

The chain has TRBV11-2 and TRBJ2-5; D is unclear. Trimming took 3 bases from V and 4 from J, leaving 3 bases between them. CDR1 and CDR2 (germline): SGHAT, FQNNGV. The CDR3 covers 11 residues. The CDR3 loop reads CASSFVETQYF. CDR3 bases: TGTGCCAGCAGCTTCGTAGAGACCCAGTACTTC. Using reference TRBV11-2 and TRBJ2-5 for the parts outside the CDR3, the full variable domain is EAGVAQSPRYKIIEKRQSVAFWCNPISGHATLYWYQQILGQGPKLLIQFQNNGVVDDSQLPKDRFSAERLKGVDSTLKIQPAKLEDSAVYLCASSFVETQYFGPGTRLLVL.

The V call is TRBV14, the J call TRBJ2-1; weak D call: TRBD2 (7 bases). Trimming shortened V by 1 base and J by 11 bases, and 18 bases separated the two germline ends. Germline CDR1 is SGHDN and CDR2 is FVKESK. The CDR3 totals 15 residues. The CDR3 DNA reads as TGTGCCAGCAGCCAAGTAAGGGGAGGGGGTGGAAAGCAGTTCTTC. It specifies CASSQVRGGGGKQFF. The full variable domain, rest sourced from reference TRBV14 and TRBJ2-1, is EAGVTQFPSHSVIEKGQTVTLRCDPISGHDNLYWYRRVMGKEIKFLLHFVKESKQDESGMPNNRFLAERTGGTYSTLKVQPAELEDSGVYFCASSQVRGGGGKQFFGPGTRLTVL.